A selection of T cell receptor beta chains follows, all from one sample in a study of cytomegalovirus exposure and HLA in healthy donors. Measured with immunoSEQ multiplex PCR; TCRdb has only the in-frame clones, and not every one. This table has some 150,000 clones, about 82% appearing once. The sequenced material came from PBMCs. The receptors shown here come from a male donor in good health and CMV-seronegative. The CDR3 runs from the conserved cysteine through the conserved F or W. A D gene is named only where the DNA matches it firmly. For some rows the clone size is stated as once, few or many, or as a class when expanded; others skip it.

-,TRBV9,-,TRBJ1-6,TGTGCCAGCAGCGTAGGGTCGGCAGGGGTCAATTCACCCCTCCACTTT,CASSVGSAGVNSPLHF
TRBD2,TRBV4-1,-,TRBJ2-7,TGCGCCAGCAGCATAAAGTGGGGGGGACCCGCCTACGAGCAGTACTTC,CASSIKWGGPAYEQYF
-,TRBV27,-,TRBJ1-3,TGTGCCAGCAGACCAGGCTCTGGAAACACCATATATTTT,CASRPGSGNTIYF
TRBD1,TRBV28,-,TRBJ2-3,TGTGCCAGCAGTACAGGGGGCGCAGGGGCAGATACGCAGTATTTT,CASSTGGAGADTQYF
TRBD2,TRBV11-2,-,TRBJ2-7,TGTGCCAGCAGCTCTTCTCTCCGGGGGGGCCCATCCTCCTACGAGCAGTACTTC,CASSSSLRGGPSSYEQYF
-,TRBV18,-,TRBJ2-7,TGTGCCAGCTCATATGGACTGGAAACCTACGAGCAGTACTTC,CASSYGLETYEQYF
TRBD2,TRBV5-1,-,TRBJ2-1,TGCGCCAGCAGCTTAACGGGACTATCCTACAATGAGCAGTTCTTC,CASSLTGLSYNEQFF
-,TRBV7-9,-,TRBJ2-1,TGTGCCAGCAGCTTTTCCGTTTCCCGCAATGAGCAGTTCTTC,CASSFSVSRNEQFF
-,TRBV11-2,-,TRBJ2-7,TGTGCCAGCAGTTTCACAGGATTATCCTCCTACGAGCAGTACTTC,CASSFTGLSSYEQYF
TRBD2,TRBV11-2,-,TRBJ2-7,TGTGCCAGCAGCTTAGTTAGCGGGAGCCACGAGCAGTACTTC,CASSLVSGSHEQYF
-,TRBV6-5,-,TRBJ2-6,TGTGCCAGCAGCGACGGGAGCTCTGGGGCCAACGTCCTGACTTTC,CASSDGSSGANVLTF
-,TRBV5-4,-,TRBJ2-5,TGTGCCAGCAGCTCCAAAACTCTTCTAGGCAGAGAGACCCAGTACTTC,CASSSKTLLGRETQYF
TRBD1,TRBV19,few,TRBJ1-6,TGTGCCAGTAGTACTCCCAGAAGGACAGGGAGCAATTCACCCCTCCACTTT,CASSTPRRTGSNSPLHF
TRBD1,TRBV18,once,TRBJ1-1,TGTGCCAGCTCAGATCTAAATGGTCCCGGGACAGGGGCGGCCTCTGACTACACTGAAGCTTTCTTT,CASSDLNGPGTGAASDYTEAFF
-,TRBV7-3,-,TRBJ2-1,TGTGCCAGCAGCTTAGGGCTCTACAATGAGCAGTTCTTC,CASSLGLYNEQFF
TRBD1,TRBV28,-,TRBJ2-3,TGTGCCAGCAGCGACAGGGTCAGCACAGATACGCAGTATTTT,CASSDRVSTDTQYF
-,TRBV20-1,once,TRBJ2-1,TGCAGTGCGAGCGACAGCCATGAGCAGTTCTTC,CSASDSHEQFF
-,TRBV13,once,TRBJ2-1,TGTGCCAGCAGCTCCCAAGAAGCCCGGGGGAATGAGCAGTTCTTC,CASSSQEARGNEQFF
-,TRBV30,few,TRBJ1-4,TGTGCCTGGAGGCCCCGGGTCTCGAATGAAAAACTGTTTTTT,CAWRPRVSNEKLFF
-,TRBV11-2,once,TRBJ1-3,TGTGCCAGCAGCTTAGACAGGGTGACTGGAAACACCATATATTTT,CASSLDRVTGNTIYF
-,TRBV7-2,-,TRBJ1-1,TGTGCCAGCAGCGCCTCAGGGTGGACTGAAGCTTTCTTT,CASSASGWTEAFF
TRBD1,TRBV19,once,TRBJ1-1,TGTGCCAGTAGTACAGCCCTGGACAGGGGGGAAAGCACTGAAGCTTTCTTT,CASSTALDRGESTEAFF
-,TRBV9,-,TRBJ1-1,TGTGCCAGCAGCCCCCTTCAGGGGCCGTGGGCTGAAGCTTTCTTT,CASSPLQGPWAEAFF
-,TRBV2,-,TRBJ2-3,TGTGCCAGCAGTGATATAGATACGCAGTATTTT,CASSDIDTQYF
-,TRBV9,-,TRBJ2-1,TGTGCCAGCAGCGTTTCGGACGGGGCCTACAATGAGCAGTTCTTC,CASSVSDGAYNEQFF
TRBD1,TRBV5-4,-,TRBJ2-6,TGTGCCAGCAGCGACAGGGCCTCTGGGGCCAACGTCCTGACTTTC,CASSDRASGANVLTF
TRBD1,TRBV5-1,-,TRBJ2-7,TGCGCCAGCAGCTTGGACGGGACAGGGAAGTACGAGCAGTACTTC,CASSLDGTGKYEQYF
TRBD1,TRBV19,-,TRBJ1-1,TGTGCCAGTAGTGAAGGACAGGTGAACACTGAAGCTTTCTTT,CASSEGQVNTEAFF
TRBD1,TRBV7-9,few,TRBJ1-2,TGTGCCAGCAGCTCGGACAGGTCCCCGGTCGGCTACACCTTC,CASSSDRSPVGYTF
-,TRBV7-2,few,TRBJ2-7,TGTGCCAGCAGCAGACAGACAGACCTCTACGAGCAGTACTTC,CASSRQTDLYEQYF
-,TRBV5-4,-,TRBJ1-2,TGTGCCAGCAGCCGCACCCAGGGGCAGGGGATCTATGGCTACACCTTC,CASSRTQGQGIYGYTF
TRBD1,TRBV5-6,-,TRBJ2-2,TGTGCCAGCAGCTTGGCTCAGTTACGAGGGGGCTACGGGGAGCTGTTTTTT,CASSLAQLRGGYGELFF
-,TRBV11-2,-,TRBJ2-7,TGTGCCAGCAGCAACCGGGACAAGGTCCCCTACGAGCAGTACTTC,CASSNRDKVPYEQYF
-,TRBV29-1,-,TRBJ2-3,TGCAGCGTTGACTACGGGAGCGGCACTCATACGCAGTATTTT,CSVDYGSGTHTQYF
TRBD1,TRBV2,-,TRBJ1-5,TGTGCCAGCAGTGCTCAATTAGGACAGGGGGCCAATCAGCCCCAGCATTTT,CASSAQLGQGANQPQHF
TRBD1,TRBV6-5,-,TRBJ2-7,TGTGCCAGCAGCGTAGACAGGGTCTCCTACGAGCAGTACTTC,CASSVDRVSYEQYF
-,TRBV6-1,-,TRBJ2-7,TGTGCCAGCAGTGACGACTTCCTCGACGAGCAGTACTTC,CASSDDFLDEQYF
-,TRBV21-1,-,TRBJ2-3,TGTGCCAGCAGCAAAGAGGTGTGTGCGGGGCCGTCATGCGGTACGCAGTATTTT,CASSKEVCAGPSCGTQYF
TRBD1,TRBV15,once,TRBJ2-7,TGTGCCACCAGCCTCGGACAGGAGACCTACGAGCAGTACTTC,CATSLGQETYEQYF
TRBD2,TRBV2,-,TRBJ2-7,TGTGCCAGCAGTGGGGGCCTAGCGGGAGTAGCCTACGAGCAGTACTTC,CASSGGLAGVAYEQYF
TRBD1,TRBV7-8,-,TRBJ1-2,TGTGCCAGCAGCTTAGTGAACAGGGGGGTAGGGTATGGCTACACCTTC,CASSLVNRGVGYGYTF
-,TRBV11-2,few,TRBJ2-3,TGTGCCAGCAGCTTTAAGGCAGCCCCTCGTGGGGACACGACAGATACGCAGTATTTT,CASSFKAAPRGDTTDTQYF
TRBD2,TRBV9,-,TRBJ2-5,TGTGCCAGCAGCACGAGCGGGGGGGCCTTGGAGACCCAGTACTTC,CASSTSGGALETQYF
TRBD1,TRBV6-5,-,TRBJ1-2,TGTGCCAGCAGTTCCCCGGGACAGTATACTAACTATGGCTACACCTTC,CASSSPGQYTNYGYTF
-,TRBV23-1,-,TRBJ2-1,TGCGCCAGCCCAGGGAATGAGCAGTTCTTC,CASPGNEQFF
TRBD2,TRBV6-1,-,TRBJ2-5,TGTGCCAGCAGCGCCGGACTAGCGGGGGAAGAGACCCAGTACTTC,CASSAGLAGEETQYF
TRBD2,TRBV5-1,-,TRBJ2-5,TGCGCCAGCAGCTTGGTACTAGCGGGGGAGACCCAGTACTTC,CASSLVLAGETQYF
-,TRBV4-1,-,TRBJ2-1,TGCGCCAGCAGCCAAGATCTTCAGGGCTGGGATGAGCAGTTCTTC,CASSQDLQGWDEQFF